The 31 T cell receptor beta chains given below trace back to one sample, sequenced in a study of T cells after posttransplantation cyclophosphamide. Repertoires were generated with immunoSEQ multiplex PCR, while TCRdb's copy carries only in-frame clones and drops some. The sample has 5,000 to 7,500 clones, 70% to 75% seen once. Busulfan-fludarabine conditioning, marrow transplant, and cyclophosphamide on days +3 and +4 were administered. This material consisted of PBMCs, taken around 1,500 days after allogeneic stem cell transplant with posttransplant cyclophosphamide. Receptor source: a male patient between 25 and 39 years old who received an allogeneic stem cell transplant from a related donor, was CMV-positive, and had acute GVHD only. Some T cells may be graft donor cells.

This chain joins TRBV10-2 and TRBJ2-7; 8 bases are a match to TRBD1. Germline V gives CDR1 WSHSY, CDR2 SAAADI. The CDR3 totals 13 residues. Trimming cost V 7 bases and J 7 bases; bases outside gene matches: 9. CDR3 DNA: TGCGCCAGCAAGACAGGGGACGCAAGAGAGCAGTACTTC. This sequence encodes CASKTGDAREQYF.

This chain connects TRBV6-1 to TRBJ1-5; D is ambiguous. The CDR3 covers 14 residues. Deletions cut 7 bases from V and 3 bases from J, with 13 bases between. The germline V gene encodes CDR1 MNHNS and CDR2 SASEGT. CDR3 sequence: CASTVGSTNQPQHF. In DNA form, the CDR3 reads TGTGCCAGCACGGTGGGGAGTACCAATCAGCCCCAGCATTTT.

V and J are TRBV7-2 and TRBJ1-2; 7 nucleotides match TRBD1. After removal of 0 bases from V and 8 bases from J, the junction contained 6 bases not matched to a gene. This CDR3 is built from 14 residues. The V gene's germline CDR1 is SGHTA and CDR2 FQGNSA. The chain's CDR3 is CASSLADRVYGYTF. For the CDR3, the DNA is TGTGCCAGCAGCTTAGCTGACAGGGTCTACGGCTACACCTTC.

The V gene is TRBV7-6, the J gene TRBJ2-3; 12 bases map to TRBD2. Germline V gene lookup returns CDR1 SGHVS and CDR2 FNYEAQ. The CDR3 spans 16 residues. V lost 7 bases, J lost 0 bases, and 5 bases stayed unmatched. CDR3 DNA sequence: TGTGCCAGCACCCAGACTAGCGGGGGTAGCACAGATACGCAGTATTTT. It specifies CASTQTSGGSTDTQYF.

The rearrangement joins TRBV18 to TRBJ1-4, with 7 bases matching TRBD1. There are 14 residues in the CDR3. Germline loops: CDR1 KGHSH, CDR2 LQKENI. V lost 5 bases, J lost 6 bases, and 6 bases stayed unmatched. The CDR3 sequence is CASSSGTVYEKLFF. CDR3 nucleotides: TGTGCCAGCTCATCCGGGACAGTTTATGAAAAACTGTTTTTT.

The chain employs TRBV6-1 and TRBJ1-2, with 7 bases fitting TRBD1. Germline trimming cut 4 bases from V and 4 bases from J; bases unmatched to any gene: 6. The CDR3 totals 14 residues. The germline V gene encodes CDR1 MNHNS and CDR2 SASEGT. The CDR3 spells CASSGGQLIYGYTF. The CDR3 bases are TGTGCCAGCAGTGGGGGACAGTTGATCTATGGCTACACCTTC.

The V call is TRBV7-9, the J call TRBJ1-6; D remains ambiguous. Germline CDR1 and CDR2: SEHNR and FQNEAQ (reference sequence). V was pared by 3 bases and J by 10 bases, with 7 bases between. The CDR3 totals 12 residues. The CDR3 DNA follows: TGTGCCAGCAGCTTCCCCCGGTCACCCCTCCACTTT. This codes for CASSFPRSPLHF.

The chain is built from TRBV9 and TRBJ2-1, with D possibly TRBD2 on 5 matching bases. With 4 bases removed from V and 7 bases from J, the gap between germline ends came to 15 bases. CDR1 and CDR2 from the germline V gene are SGDLS and YYNGEE. CDR3 size: 14 residues. The CDR3 reads CASSPSGLGNEQFF. The CDR3 nucleotides read TGTGCCAGCAGCCCCAGCGGTTTAGGGAATGAGCAGTTCTTC. Variable domain in full (rest from reference TRBV9 and TRBJ2-1): DSGVTQTPKHLITATGQRVTLRCSPRSGDLSVYWYQQSLDQGLQFLIQYYNGEERAKGNILERFSAQQFPDLHSELNLSSLELGDSALYFCASSPSGLGNEQFFGPGTRLTVL.

This chain joins TRBV29-1 and TRBJ2-1, with 8 bases lining up with TRBD1. With 2 bases clipped from V and 7 bases from J, the junction kept 7 bases outside the gene matches. This CDR3 spans 14 amino acids. Germline V CDR1 and CDR2: SQVTM, ANQGSEA. CDR3 loop: CSVETTGGVNEQFF. The CDR3, as DNA: TGCAGCGTTGAAACTACAGGGGGAGTAAATGAGCAGTTCTTC.

The gene calls are TRBV30 and TRBJ2-1; tentative D call: TRBD1 (5 bases). Looked up from germline, CDR1 is GTSNPN and CDR2 is SVGIG (reference sequence). The germline V and J ends were trimmed by 3 bases and 13 bases, with 13 bases remaining between them. The CDR3 is made up of 11 amino acids. CDR3 coding DNA: TGTGCCTGGAGGACCACAGGAACCCAGTTCTTC. As protein: CAWRTTGTQFF.

The V gene is TRBV30, the J gene TRBJ2-2; a possible D gene is TRBD2 (7 bases). V was pared by 3 bases and J by 4 bases, with 12 bases between. The CDR3 contains 14 residues. Per germline, CDR1 GTSNPN and CDR2 SVGIG (reference sequence). CDR3 DNA: TGTGCCTGGAGGAGGGGGGGCCCCACCGGGGAGCTGTTTTTT. It codes for CAWRRGGPTGELFF.

The CDR3 sequence: CASSLVRAGLRQETQYF. CDR3 nucleotide sequence: TGTGCCAGCAGCTTAGTGCGAGCGGGGCTACGGCAAGAGACCCAGTACTTC. The gene calls are TRBV7-2 and TRBJ2-5; 7 bases match TRBD2. V was pared by 1 base and J by 2 bases, with 10 bases of the junction left unmatched. CDR3 length: 17 amino acids. CDR1 SGHTA and CDR2 FQGNSA come from the germline V gene. Supplemented by reference TRBV7-2 and TRBJ2-5, the full variable domain reads GAGVSQSPSNKVTEKGKDVELRCDPISGHTALYWYRQSLGQGLEFLIYFQGNSAPDKSGLPSDRFSAERTGGSVSTLTIQRTQQEDSAVYLCASSLVRAGLRQETQYFGPGTRLLVL.

J is TRBJ2-7 and V is TRBV10-3, with 7 bases lining up with TRBD2. V dropped 10 bases and J dropped 3; count of bases not matched to a gene: 3. CDR3 size: 11 residues. Looked up from germline, CDR1 is ENHRY and CDR2 is SYGVKD. In DNA form, the CDR3 reads TGTGCCACGACTAGCTACTACGAGCAGTACTTC. Translated: CATTSYYEQYF.

The DNA for the CDR3 is TGCGCCAGCAGTGGGGGACAGATGAAAAACACCGGGGAGCTGTTTTTT. This gives the protein CASSGGQMKNTGELFF. The chain recombines TRBV10-1 with TRBJ2-2; 7 nucleotides line up with TRBD1. Germline CDR1 reads WNHNN; CDR2 reads SYGVQD (reference sequence). This CDR3 has 16 residues. Unmatched junction bases numbered 7, after V lost 4 bases and J lost 2 bases.

The rearrangement uses TRBV6-1 and TRBJ1-3, with 8 nucleotides matching TRBD1. This CDR3 region has 15 residues. Germline trimming cut 6 bases from V and 2 bases from J; bases unmatched to any gene: 6. Germline lookup yields CDR1 MNHNS and CDR2 SASEGT. CDR3 sequence (DNA): TGTGCCAGCAGCCCGGACAGGGAGGCTGGAAACACCATATATTTT. The encoded protein is CASSPDREAGNTIYF.

The V and J genes are TRBV10-3 and TRBJ2-3, with TRBD2 matching 11 bases. Germline V gives CDR1 ENHRY, CDR2 SYGVKD. The CDR3 contains 16 residues. Unmatched junction bases numbered 7, after V lost 6 bases and J lost 2 bases. The CDR3, as DNA: TGTGCCATCAGCGCCGGGACTAGCGGTTACACAGATACGCAGTATTTT. The encoded protein is CAISAGTSGYTDTQYF.

The chain is built from TRBV2 and TRBJ2-2; 8 bases fit TRBD1. The germline CDR1 and CDR2 sequences are SNHLY and FYNNEI. The CDR3 consists of 14 residues. J lost 4 bases, V lost 7 bases, and 5 bases had no gene match. CDR3 sequence: CASTQGVSTGELFF. The DNA for the CDR3 is TGTGCCAGCACACAGGGGGTATCCACCGGGGAGCTGTTTTTT.

The chain is built from TRBV18 and TRBJ2-1, with TRBD1 matching over 9 bases. Germline CDR1 is KGHSH and CDR2 is LQKENI. The J segment lost 7 bases and the V segment lost 3 bases, leaving 4 bases of the junction unmatched. This CDR3 is built from 14 residues. CDR3 nucleotides: TGTGCCAGCTCACCGGTGGGGACAGGGAATGAGCAGTTCTTC. Its protein is CASSPVGTGNEQFF.

The rearrangement uses TRBV6-1 and TRBJ1-2, with D perhaps matching TRBD1 (6 bases). Trimming pared 8 bases from V and 0 bases from J, leaving 16 bases between. The germline gives CDR1 MNHNS, CDR2 SASEGT. The CDR3 sequence is 15 residues long. For the CDR3, the DNA is TGTGCCAGCCGGACAGAGTCTATAGCTAACTATGGCTACACCTTC. Its translation is CASRTESIANYGYTF.

The table lists this clone with a few counts. The chain couples TRBV28 to TRBJ1-2, with D perhaps matching TRBD1 (5 bases). Germline assignment: CDR1 MDHEN and CDR2 SYDVKM. The V gene lost 5 bases and the J gene lost 0 bases, with 7 bases spanning the gap. The CDR3 loop spans 13 amino acids. CDR3 coding DNA: TGTGCCAGCAGTCAGGGCTCTAACTATGGCTACACCTTC. Translating gives CASSQGSNYGYTF.

This sequence joins TRBV25-1 and TRBJ1-5; D is ambiguous. CDR1 and CDR2 (germline): MGHDK, SYGVNS. Trimming pared 1 base from V and 2 bases from J, leaving 9 bases between. The CDR3 consists of 15 residues. CDR3 bases: TGTGCCAGCAGTGAATCCGGGATCGGCAATCAGCCCCAGCATTTT. Protein sequence: CASSESGIGNQPQHF.

This clone was detected only a few times. This sequence joins TRBV7-2 and TRBJ2-3; 7 nucleotides line up with TRBD1. V lost 8 bases and J lost 0; bases outside the gene matches: 11. Per the germline V gene, CDR1 is SGHTA and CDR2 is FQGNSA. This CDR3 spans 16 amino acids. The CDR3 is CASREGAYISTDTQYF. DNA of the CDR3: TGTGCCAGCCGCGAGGGGGCTTACATTAGCACAGATACGCAGTATTTT.

This chain uses TRBV6-5 with TRBJ2-7, with 8 nucleotides matching TRBD1. CDR1 MNHEY and CDR2 SVGAGI come from the germline V gene. V shed 2 bases, J shed 10 bases, and the junction held 7 bases outside the gene matches. The CDR3 is 13 residues long. CDR3 nucleotides: TGTGCCAGCAGTTACCAGGAGACAGGGGAACAGTACTTC. Translating gives CASSYQETGEQYF.

The V call is TRBV5-1, the J call TRBJ2-5; the match to TRBD2 covers 8 bases. Looked up from germline, CDR1 is SGHRS and CDR2 is YFSETQ. The CDR3 length is 18 residues. With V trimmed by 0 bases and J by 1 base, 11 bases remained unmatched. CDR3 residues: CASSLGPSGGGSQETQYF. Here the CDR3 DNA reads TGCGCCAGCAGCTTGGGCCCCTCGGGCGGGGGGTCCCAAGAGACCCAGTACTTC.

The chain is built from TRBV11-1 and TRBJ2-4, with D perhaps TRBD1 (5 bases). Germline CDR1 is SGHAT and CDR2 is FQDESV (reference sequence). This CDR3 region has 14 residues. V was pared by 3 bases and J by 8 bases, with 14 bases between. The CDR3 loop reads CASSFRATPDIQYF. The CDR3 DNA reads TGTGCCAGCAGCTTCAGGGCTACCCCGGACATTCAGTACTTC.

This clone appeared once. This chain connects TRBV18 to TRBJ1-5, with 7 bases matching TRBD1. This CDR3 spans 16 amino acids. Germline V gene data show CDR1 as KGHSH and CDR2 as LQKENI. The V segment lost 3 bases and the J segment 0 bases; nucleotides outside the gene matches: 5. The CDR3 coding sequence is TGTGCCAGCTCACCTAGGGACAGTTATAGCAATCAGCCCCAGCATTTT. It encodes CASSPRDSYSNQPQHF.

The rearrangement links TRBV7-2 to TRBJ2-1; 8 bases are shared with TRBD1. The CDR3 is 13 amino acids. Trimming cost V 3 bases and J 6 bases; bases outside gene matches: 1. Germline V gives CDR1 SGHTA, CDR2 FQGNSA. The CDR3 loop is CASSLTGVNEQFF. The CDR3 nucleotides read TGTGCCAGCAGCTTGACAGGGGTCAATGAGCAGTTCTTC. The full variable domain, completed using reference TRBV7-2 and TRBJ2-1, is GAGVSQSPSNKVTEKGKDVELRCDPISGHTALYWYRQSLGQGLEFLIYFQGNSAPDKSGLPSDRFSAERTGGSVSTLTIQRTQQEDSAVYLCASSLTGVNEQFFGPGTRLTVL.

The V call is TRBV5-4, the J call TRBJ1-5; D call uncertain. The CDR3 runs to 16 residues. V was pared by 6 bases and J by 0 bases, with 16 bases between. Germline V gives CDR1 SGHNT, CDR2 YYREEE (reference sequence). CDR3 region: CASTLLRSLSNQPQHF. CDR3 coding DNA: TGTGCCAGCACCCTCCTGCGCTCCCTTAGCAATCAGCCCCAGCATTTT.

This clone was seen only a few times. The V call is TRBV11-2, the J call TRBJ2-7; 9 bases map to TRBD1. Germline V gene lookup returns CDR1 SGHAT and CDR2 FQNNGV. With 7 bases clipped from V and 1 base from J, the junction kept 5 bases outside the gene matches. The CDR3 length is 14 residues. CDR3 nucleotides: TGTGCCAGCAAGGGACAGGGATCTTCCTACGAGCAGTACTTC. Protein sequence: CASKGQGSSYEQYF. The full variable domain, completed using reference TRBV11-2 and TRBJ2-7, is EAGVAQSPRYKIIEKRQSVAFWCNPISGHATLYWYQQILGQGPKLLIQFQNNGVVDDSQLPKDRFSAERLKGVDSTLKIQPAKLEDSAVYLCASKGQGSSYEQYFGPGTRLTVT.

This chain links TRBV11-2 with TRBJ2-3; 8 bases are shared with TRBD1. The CDR3 sequence is 14 residues long. CDR1 and CDR2 from the germline V gene are SGHAT and FQNNGV. V lost 5 bases and J lost 8; bases outside the gene matches: 9. The CDR3 reads CASSNGQGIATQYF. DNA for the CDR3: TGTGCCAGCAGCAACGGACAGGGAATAGCTACGCAGTATTTT. The full variable domain, its missing parts supplied by reference TRBV11-2 and TRBJ2-3, is EAGVAQSPRYKIIEKRQSVAFWCNPISGHATLYWYQQILGQGPKLLIQFQNNGVVDDSQLPKDRFSAERLKGVDSTLKIQPAKLEDSAVYLCASSNGQGIATQYFGPGTRLTVL.

The DNA for the CDR3 is TGTGCCAGCAGCTCTGGGGGGGAGATTGGGGGCTACACCTTC. Its translation is CASSSGGEIGGYTF. The chain links TRBV5-4 to TRBJ1-2; a possible D gene is TRBD1 (5 bases). The CDR3 spans 14 residues. V was cut by 3 bases and J by 8 bases, with 17 bases left in between. Germline loops: CDR1 SGHNT, CDR2 YYREEE (reference sequence).